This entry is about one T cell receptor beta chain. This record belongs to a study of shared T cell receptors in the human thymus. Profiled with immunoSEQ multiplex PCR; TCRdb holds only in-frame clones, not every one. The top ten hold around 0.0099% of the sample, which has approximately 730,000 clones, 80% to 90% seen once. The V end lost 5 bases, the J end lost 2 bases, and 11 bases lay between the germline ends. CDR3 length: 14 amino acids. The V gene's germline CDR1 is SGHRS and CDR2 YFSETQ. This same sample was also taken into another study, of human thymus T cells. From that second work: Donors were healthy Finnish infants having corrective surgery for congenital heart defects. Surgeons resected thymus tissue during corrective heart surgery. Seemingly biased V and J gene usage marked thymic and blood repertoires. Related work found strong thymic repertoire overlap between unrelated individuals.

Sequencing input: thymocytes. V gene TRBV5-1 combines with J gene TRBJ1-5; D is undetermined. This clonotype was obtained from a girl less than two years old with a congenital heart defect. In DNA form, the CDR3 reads TGCGCCAGCAGACCTGACTCCGGCAATCAGCCCCAGCATTTT. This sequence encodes CASRPDSGNQPQHF.